Shown below are 25 T cell receptor beta chains from a single sample sequenced in a study of blood T cells in healthy people across ages. A second about 7 to 12 cycle PCR used barcoded and J-beta primers. A single record per CDR3 protein comes from TCRdb applying MiXCR to the 5' RACE reads. The sample lists some 920,000 distinct CDR3 sequences; roughly half were seen once. Sequencing input: blood. These receptor sequences come from a woman aged 55-75 years in good health.

This chain uses TRBV7-8 with TRBJ1-6; D unclear. The CDR3 runs 16 residues. From germline, CDR1 is SGHVS and CDR2 FQNEAQ. Trimming shortened V by 11 bases and J by 4 bases, and 21 bases separated the two germline ends. CDR3 DNA: TGTGCCGGCACCAATGCGGAAGGATGGTATAATTCACCCCTCCACTTT. This codes for CAGTNAEGWYNSPLHF.

This clonotype has only a few counts. This chain uses TRBV7-6 with TRBJ2-7; tentative D call: TRBD1 (5 bases). Trimming removed 1 base at V and 2 bases at J, with 18 bases between. The CDR3 is 17 residues long. Germline values: CDR1 SGHVS, CDR2 FNYEAQ. CDR3 in amino acids: CASSLGRQGFFPYEQYF. The CDR3 coding sequence is TGTGCCAGCAGCTTAGGACGGCAGGGCTTTTTCCCCTACGAGCAGTACTTC.

This clonotype has only a few counts. The gene calls are TRBV5-1 and TRBJ2-7; 9 bases are a match to TRBD1. The junction had 2 bases not matched to a gene; V was cut back by 5 bases and J by 5 bases. The V gene's germline CDR1 is SGHRS and CDR2 YFSETQ. The CDR3 has 12 residues. For the CDR3, the DNA is TGCGCCAGCAGGAGGGACAGGGACGAGCAGTACTTC. Encoded protein: CASRRDRDEQYF.

The chain joins TRBV20-1 to TRBJ2-1, with D possibly TRBD2 on 6 matching bases. CDR1 is DFQATT and CDR2 is SNEGSKA in the germline V gene (reference sequence). This CDR3 spans 15 amino acids. V shed 1 base and J shed 3 bases, with 13 bases lying between them. In DNA form, the CDR3 reads TGCAGTGCTAGAGCGGATCCGGGACTCTACAATGAGCAGTTCTTC. This translates into CSARADPGLYNEQFF.

To note about this clonotype: The junction differs from germline at one of its ends, possibly a read error. The chain links TRBV20-1 to TRBJ2-4; D ambiguous. Germline lookup yields CDR1 DFQATT and CDR2 SNEGSKA (reference sequence). There are 15 residues in the CDR3. This CDR3 reads CSARDPPGAKDIQYF. CDR3 bases: TGCAGTGCTAGAGATCCCCCGGGCGCCAAAGACATTCAGTACTTC.

This clonotype has only one observation. This chain connects TRBV28 to TRBJ2-7, with unresolved D. The V end lost 5 bases, the J end lost 2 bases, and 7 bases lay between the germline ends. The germline CDR1 and CDR2 sequences are MDHEN and SYDVKM. The CDR3 length is 12 residues. The CDR3 nucleotides read TGTGCCAGCAGTCGGTCCACCTACGAGCAGTACTTC. It translates to CASSRSTYEQYF.

CDR3: CASTTGQVNTEAFF. DNA of the CDR3: TGTGCCAGTACTACCGGACAGGTGAACACTGAAGCTTTCTTT. This chain links TRBV6-1 with TRBJ1-1, with 7 nucleotides matching TRBD1. This CDR3 is built from 14 residues. From germline, CDR1 is MNHNS and CDR2 SASEGT. The J segment lost 0 bases and the V segment lost 9 bases, leaving 7 bases of the junction unmatched.

The V gene is TRBV4-2, the J gene TRBJ2-1; 10 bases are shared with TRBD2. The junction had 8 bases not matched to a gene; V was cut back by 1 base and J by 5 bases. This CDR3 is built from 17 residues. The V gene's germline CDR1 is LGHNA and CDR2 YNFKEQ. The CDR3 loop is CASSQGIEGLANNEQFF. CDR3 bases: TGTGCCAGCAGCCAAGGGATTGAGGGACTAGCGAACAATGAGCAGTTCTTC.

The V and J genes are TRBV24-1 and TRBJ2-3; the D gene could be TRBD1 or TRBD2 (6 bases each). V shed 7 bases and J shed 3 bases, with 13 bases lying between them. CDR3 length equals 14 residues. The germline V gene has CDR1 KGHDR and CDR2 SFDVKD. CDR3 sequence: CATREGGRTDTQYF. Written as DNA, the CDR3 is TGTGCCACCAGGGAGGGGGGACGAACAGATACGCAGTATTTT.

This clonotype was seen many times. The V and J genes are TRBV29-1 and TRBJ2-7; D is perhaps TRBD1 (5 bases). The germline CDR1 and CDR2 sequences are SQVTM and ANQGSEA. The CDR3 totals 14 residues. The V gene lost 5 bases and the J gene lost 2 bases, with 16 bases spanning the gap. In DNA form, the CDR3 reads TGCAGCGTTAAGTTTCAGGGCAGTCCCTACGAGCAGTACTTC. Translated, it gives CSVKFQGSPYEQYF.

This clonotype was recorded only once. The rearrangement links TRBV2 to TRBJ2-5, with 11 bases aligning to TRBD2. Germline V gene lookup returns CDR1 SNHLY and CDR2 FYNNEI. The length of the CDR3 is 14 residues. Losses at the gene ends were 4 bases for V and 11 bases for J; bases not matched to a gene: 9. CDR3 loop: CASSGGLAGGEQYF. CDR3 nucleotides: TGTGCCAGCAGTGGGGGGCTAGCGGGAGGTGAGCAGTACTTC.

This clonotype appeared a few times. This chain links TRBV27 with TRBJ2-3; D remains ambiguous. The CDR3 extends over 13 amino acids. Between the trimmed V and J ends, which lost 7 bases and 3 bases, there was a span of 11 bases. Looked up from germline, CDR1 is MNHEY and CDR2 is SMNVEV (reference sequence). The CDR3 region has the DNA TGTGCCAGCAACTCTTTCAGAACAGATACGCAGTATTTT. Amino acids: CASNSFRTDTQYF.

This clonotype was seen only a few times. V gene TRBV27 combines with J gene TRBJ2-7; the D gene is possibly TRBD2 (5 bases). This CDR3 is built from 15 residues. The germline V gene encodes CDR1 MNHEY and CDR2 SMNVEV (reference sequence). The V end was cut by 5 bases, the J end by 4 bases, with 18 bases between. The DNA of the CDR3 is TGTGCCAGCAGTAGACTACCGCCCAATCTTTACGAGCAGTACTTC. Protein: CASSRLPPNLYEQYF.

The chain joins TRBV7-2 to TRBJ2-7, with TRBD1 identical over 12 bases. The CDR3 spans 15 residues. Trimming took 2 bases from V and 5 from J; bases not matched to a gene: 4. The germline V gene has CDR1 SGHTA and CDR2 FQGNSA. CDR3 coding DNA: TGTGCCAGCAGCTTAATGGGACAGGGGGCAGACGAGCAGTACTTC. Amino acids: CASSLMGQGADEQYF. The full variable domain, with the rest looked up from reference TRBV7-2 and TRBJ2-7, is GAGVSQSPSNKVTEKGKDVELRCDPISGHTALYWYRQSLGQGLEFLIYFQGNSAPDKSGLPSDRFSAERTGGSVSTLTIQRTQQEDSAVYLCASSLMGQGADEQYFGPGTRLTVT.

This chain joins TRBV6-2 or TRBV6-3 and TRBJ2-5; 7 bases align to TRBD1. The J call may be incorrect, as the DNA end agrees better with TRBJ2-7. CDR3 length: 18 amino acids. From germline, CDR1 is MNHEY and CDR2 SVGEGT. The CDR3 sequence: CASSYSIPFKGDSYEQYF. CDR3 bases: TGTGCCAGCAGTTACTCGATCCCATTTAAGGGGGACAGCTACGAGCAGTACTTC.

This rearrangement joins TRBV4-1 to TRBJ1-4; D is unclear. The CDR3 totals 10 residues. V lost 1 base to trimming and J lost 15 bases, with 6 bases between them. CDR1 is MGHRA and CDR2 is YSYEKL in the germline V gene. The CDR3 nucleotides are TGCGCCAGCAGCCAAGGAGGAATGTTTTTT. Its translation: CASSQGGMFF.

CDR3 sequence reads: CASKTSGSYQGETQYF. In DNA, the CDR3 is TGTGCCAGCAAGACTAGCGGGAGTTATCAGGGGGAGACCCAGTACTTC. The V call is TRBV28, the J call TRBJ2-5, with TRBD2 matching 12 bases. J lost 5 bases, V lost 7 bases, and 11 bases had no gene match. The CDR3 runs 16 residues. Germline-derived CDR1 and CDR2 are MDHEN and SYDVKM.

This clonotype was seen only a few times. The chain links TRBV6-2 or TRBV6-3 to TRBJ2-3; 14 bases map to TRBD2. Per the germline V gene, CDR1 is MNHEY and CDR2 is SVGEGT. Unmatched junction bases numbered 10, after V lost 6 bases and J lost 5 bases. This CDR3 spans 17 amino acids. The CDR3 bases are TGTGCCAGCAGCTCATTCGGGACTAGCGGGAGAAGAGATACGCAGTATTTT. Translated: CASSSFGTSGRRDTQYF.

This chain connects TRBV6-4 to TRBJ1-1, with no clear D. There are 13 residues in the CDR3. Looked up from germline, CDR1 is MRHNA and CDR2 is SNTAGT. Trimming pared 5 bases from V and 4 bases from J, leaving 11 bases between. The CDR3, as DNA: TGTGCCAGCAGTCACGGGCTTAGCACTGAAGCTTTCTTT. This codes for CASSHGLSTEAFF.

The sample holds one count of this clonotype. The J gene is TRBJ2-1, the V gene TRBV15; D not certain. The CDR3 is made up of 16 amino acids. The ends were cut back, 3 bases at V and 5 bases at J, with 17 bases in the middle. Looked up from germline, CDR1 is LNHNV and CDR2 is YYDKDF (reference sequence). The CDR3 DNA sequence: TGTGCCACCAGCAGGAGAGTGACGGACCCTAACAATGAGCAGTTCTTC. This gives the protein CATSRRVTDPNNEQFF.

The chain is built from TRBV15 and TRBJ2-1, with TRBD2 identical over 7 bases. J lost 0 bases, V lost 8 bases, and 7 bases had no gene match. This CDR3 comprises 15 residues. The V gene's germline CDR1 is LNHNV and CDR2 YYDKDF (reference sequence). The CDR3 here is CATERDGSSYNEQFF. In DNA form, the CDR3 reads TGTGCCACCGAGCGGGATGGGAGCTCCTACAATGAGCAGTTCTTC.

This clonotype was detected once. This chain joins TRBV4-3 and TRBJ1-5; unclear D gene. The CDR3 spans 13 residues. Germline V CDR1 and CDR2: LGHNA, YSLEER. V was trimmed by 0 bases and J by 7 bases, leaving 7 bases between them. In DNA form, the CDR3 reads TGCGCCAGCAGCCAAGATGATGAACAGCCCCAGCATTTT. As protein: CASSQDDEQPQHF.

The chain is built from TRBV3-1 and TRBJ2-1; D is ambiguous. The germline V gene has CDR1 LGHDT and CDR2 YNNKEL (reference sequence). The CDR3 totals 16 residues. V dropped 0 bases and J dropped 12 bases, with 21 bases sitting between them. CDR3 region: CASSQDIVTGYCGQFF. The CDR3 bases are TGTGCCAGCAGCCAAGATATCGTCACTGGGTATTGTGGGCAGTTCTTC.

There are a few counts of this clonotype. This chain uses TRBV7-2 with TRBJ1-1; TRBD1 is a possible D gene (5 bases). Per the germline V gene, CDR1 is SGHTA and CDR2 is FQGNSA. Trimming removed 0 bases from V and 4 bases from J, with 12 bases in between. The CDR3 runs 15 residues. DNA for the CDR3: TGTGCCAGCAGCTTAGCAATGGGGCGCGGCACTGAAGCTTTCTTT. Amino acid sequence: CASSLAMGRGTEAFF.

This clonotype has a handful of counts. J is TRBJ2-7 and V is TRBV24-1; 9 bases agree with TRBD1. V trimming: 4 bases; J trimming: 3 bases; junction bases outside the gene matches: 3. The CDR3 extends over 14 amino acids. The V gene's germline CDR1 is KGHDR and CDR2 SFDVKD. CDR3 DNA: TGTGCCACCAGTGAGTCGGGACAGGGCTACGAGCAGTACTTC. It specifies CATSESGQGYEQYF.